This T cell receptor (beta chain) was recovered during a study of blood T cell repertoires in COVID-19. Across the study: Whether acute or convalescent, the COVID-19 samples came from the United States, Italy and Spain. T cells, B-cell-depleted T cells, or PBMCs supplied cDNA or gDNA.

This CDR3 spans 13 amino acids. Germline V lookup: CDR1 MNHEY, CDR2 SVGEGT. The V and J ends lost 3 bases and 6 bases respectively, with 9 bases between them. TCRdb's table, derived via immunoSEQ multiplex PCR, lists solely in-frame clones and lacks some. The profile covers under 95,000 clones, with over 65% appearing a single time and over 5.5% taken by the ten largest. The sequenced sample was peripheral blood. The receptor was derived from a man aged 45 to 65 with active or convalescent COVID-19. V gene TRBV6-2 or TRBV6-3 combines with J gene TRBJ1-5; D gene ambiguous. The CDR3 DNA reads as TGTGCCAGCAGTTATCGGGGTAGTCAGCCCCAGCATTTT. Its protein product is CASSYRGSQPQHF.